The 9 T cell receptor beta chains in this list originate from one sample, sequenced in a study of cytomegalovirus exposure and HLA in healthy donors. TCRdb's table, derived via immunoSEQ multiplex PCR, lists solely in-frame clones and lacks some. Of a few hundred thousand clones listed, roughly 85% are singletons. Sequences were obtained from PBMCs. Source of these receptors: a woman aged 18 to 35 in good health and CMV-seronegative.

The CDR3 reads CASSYFDRGDTEAFF. CDR3 sequence (DNA): TGTGCCAGCAGTTACTTTGACAGGGGAGACACTGAAGCTTTCTTT. The rearrangement links TRBV11-2 to TRBJ1-1; TRBD1 matches at 8 bases. J was trimmed by 3 bases and V by 6 bases; bases with no gene match: 9. The CDR3 is 15 residues long. Germline CDR1 and CDR2: SGHAT and FQNNGV. The full variable domain, in which reference TRBV11-2 and TRBJ1-1 provide the parts outside the CDR3, is EAGVAQSPRYKIIEKRQSVAFWCNPISGHATLYWYQQILGQGPKLLIQFQNNGVVDDSQLPKDRFSAERLKGVDSTLKIQPAKLEDSAVYLCASSYFDRGDTEAFFGQGTRLTVV.

The J gene is TRBJ2-7, the V gene TRBV30; possible D gene TRBD2, 6 bases. V lost 0 bases, J lost 1 base, and 13 bases lay in between. The length of the CDR3 is 15 residues. The germline CDR1 and CDR2 sequences are GTSNPN and SVGIG (reference sequence). DNA of the CDR3: TGTGCCTGGAGTGTAGACTCAGGGAGGTCCTACGAGCAGTACTTC. It encodes CAWSVDSGRSYEQYF.

The chain employs TRBV2 and TRBJ2-1, with 9 nucleotides matching TRBD2. Germline CDR1 is SNHLY and CDR2 is FYNNEI. The CDR3 covers 15 residues. The trim removed 6 bases at V and 10 bases at J, leaving 13 bases unmatched. The CDR3 nucleotides are TGTGCCAGCAGCGAGGGATTAGCGGGGGTAAAGGAGCAGTTCTTC. The encoded protein is CASSEGLAGVKEQFF.

The chain employs TRBV28 and TRBJ1-4; TRBD1 aligns across 7 bases. The germline gives CDR1 MDHEN, CDR2 SYDVKM. CDR3 size: 16 residues. V lost 5 bases to trimming and J lost 3 bases; unmatched junction nucleotides: 9. The CDR3 region is CASSTDPGTANEKLFF. CDR3 sequence (DNA): TGTGCCAGCAGTACTGATCCCGGGACAGCTAATGAAAAACTGTTTTTT.

CDR3 residues: CASRASGANEQFF. The CDR3 DNA sequence: TGTGCCAGCAGGGCGTCTGGGGCCAATGAGCAGTTCTTC. The rearrangement links TRBV27 to TRBJ2-1, with a tentative D call TRBD1 (5 bases). CDR1 MNHEY and CDR2 SMNVEV come from the germline V gene (reference sequence). V was shortened by 6 bases and J by 6 bases, with 12 bases between the two germline ends. The CDR3 has 13 residues.

J is TRBJ2-1 and V is TRBV6-5; D is perhaps TRBD2 (6 bases). V dropped 0 bases and J dropped 6 bases, with 15 bases sitting between them. The CDR3 loop spans 16 amino acids. From germline, CDR1 is MNHEY and CDR2 SVGAGI. CDR3 protein: CASSYSILAGFNEQFF. The CDR3 DNA reads as TGTGCCAGCAGTTACTCTATACTAGCAGGCTTCAATGAGCAGTTCTTC.

The chain has TRBV7-3 and TRBJ2-3, with D maybe TRBD2 (5 bases). The CDR3 loop spans 13 amino acids. V was cut by 0 bases and J by 6 bases, with 7 bases left in between. CDR1 SGHTA and CDR2 FQGTGA come from the germline V gene. The CDR3 DNA sequence: TGTGCCAGCAGCTTAACCTGGAGGGATACGCAGTATTTT. This codes for CASSLTWRDTQYF. The full variable domain, its missing parts supplied by reference TRBV7-3 and TRBJ2-3, is GAGVSQTPSNKVTEKGKYVELRCDPISGHTALYWYRQSLGQGPEFLIYFQGTGAADDSGLPNDRFFAVRPEGSVSTLKIQRTERGDSAVYLCASSLTWRDTQYFGPGTRLTVL.

The rearrangement joins TRBV25-1 to TRBJ2-2; D not certain. Trimming took 4 bases from V and 7 from J, leaving 10 bases between them. The CDR3 consists of 13 residues. The germline gives CDR1 MGHDK, CDR2 SYGVNS. CDR3 residues: CASSASVVGELFF. In DNA, the CDR3 is TGTGCCAGCAGTGCATCGGTTGTCGGGGAGCTGTTTTTT.

This clone occurred once. Here the CDR3 DNA reads TGTGCCAGCAGTCTTTCGGGGGAAAACATTCAGTACTTC. Translation gives CASSLSGENIQYF. The chain carries TRBV6-5 and TRBJ2-4; the D gene is possibly TRBD2 (6 bases). CDR3 length: 13 residues. CDR1 is MNHEY and CDR2 is SVGAGI in the germline V gene. V lost 5 bases and J lost 5, with 10 bases in between.